These 20 T cell receptor beta chains were all obtained from the same sample, sequenced in a study of blood T cell repertoires in COVID-19. Only in-frame clones appear in the TCRdb table, and some are missing; sequencing was by immunoSEQ multiplex PCR. The table shows 150,000 to 200,000 clones, with about 81% occurring only once. Sequenced sample: peripheral blood. The receptor source for this set is a human donor in a cohort sampled during active COVID-19.

This clone has just a few counts. This rearrangement joins TRBV4-3 to TRBJ2-1, with D unclear. Germline lookup yields CDR1 LGHNA and CDR2 YSLEER. This CDR3 is built from 14 residues. Trimming shortened V by 0 bases and J by 2 bases, and 5 bases separated the two germline ends. For the CDR3, the DNA is TGCGCCAGCAGCCAAGATGACACCTACAATGAGCAGTTCTTC. This translates into CASSQDDTYNEQFF.

The chain links TRBV11-2 to TRBJ2-1; D unresolved. Looked up from germline, CDR1 is SGHAT and CDR2 is FQNNGV. The CDR3 sequence is 13 residues long. V shed 7 bases and J shed 0 bases, with 7 bases lying between them. This chain's CDR3 is CASMSDSYNEQFF. CDR3 nucleotide sequence: TGTGCCAGCATGAGTGACTCCTACAATGAGCAGTTCTTC.

The CDR3 coding sequence is TGCAGCGTTGAAGAGGGGCGGACAGGGGGGGAAAAACTGTTTTTT. Translation gives CSVEEGRTGGEKLFF. This chain links TRBV29-1 with TRBJ1-4; 10 nucleotides agree with TRBD1. Per germline, CDR1 SQVTM and CDR2 ANQGSEA. There are 15 residues in the CDR3. With 0 bases clipped from V and 8 bases from J, the junction kept 6 bases outside the gene matches. The full variable domain, completed using reference TRBV29-1 and TRBJ1-4, is SAVISQKPSRDICQRGTSLTIQCQVDSQVTMMFWYRQQPGQSLTLIATANQGSEATYESGFVIDKFPISRPNLTFSTLTVSNMSPEDSSIYLCSVEEGRTGGEKLFFGSGTQLSVL.

The gene calls are TRBV19 and TRBJ2-7, with a possible D match to TRBD2 (6 bases). The CDR3 contains 14 residues. V lost 6 bases and J 7 bases, leaving 19 bases between the germline ends. Germline CDR1 LNHDA, CDR2 SQIVND (reference sequence). CDR3 residues: CASRGTAGSGEQYF. The CDR3 nucleotides are TGTGCCAGTAGGGGGACTGCAGGTTCGGGGGAGCAGTACTTC.

The genes are TRBV7-2 and TRBJ1-5; a possible D gene is TRBD1 (6 bases). Germline V lookup: CDR1 SGHTA, CDR2 FQGNSA. The CDR3 has 13 amino acids. Trimming pared 4 bases from V and 5 bases from J, leaving 9 bases between. The DNA of the CDR3 is TGTGCCAGCAGCTCACAGGGAGATCAGCCCCAGCATTTT. It is translated as CASSSQGDQPQHF.

This clone occurred a few times. The rearrangement joins TRBV2 to TRBJ2-1; 9 nucleotides agree with TRBD2. The CDR3 extends over 14 amino acids. Trimming removed 6 bases from V and 6 bases from J; junction bases left unmatched: 6. CDR1 is SNHLY and CDR2 is FYNNEI in the germline V gene. Here the CDR3 reads CASRAASGINEQFF. For the CDR3, the DNA is TGTGCCAGCAGGGCGGCTAGCGGGATCAATGAGCAGTTCTTC.

V gene TRBV28 combines with J gene TRBJ2-7; 9 positions match TRBD2. Looked up from germline, CDR1 is MDHEN and CDR2 is SYDVKM. The CDR3 runs to 15 residues. The V gene end was trimmed by 8 bases and the J gene end by 0 bases; junction bases not matched to a gene: 8. The CDR3 here is CASSRPGLASYEQYF. DNA for the CDR3: TGTGCCAGCTCCCGGCCGGGACTAGCCTCCTACGAGCAGTACTTC.

V gene TRBV6-2 or TRBV6-3 combines with J gene TRBJ1-2, with a tentative D call TRBD1 (6 bases). The CDR3 extends over 15 amino acids. Trimming left V 6 bases short and J 2 bases short, with 16 bases between. CDR1 is MNHEY, CDR2 SVGEGT, per germline. This CDR3 is CASSLDRGGNYGYTF. The DNA for the CDR3 is TGTGCCAGCAGCCTGGACAGAGGCGGGAACTATGGCTACACCTTC.

V and J are TRBV21-1 and TRBJ2-1; the table calls TRBD2, which could not be checked here. TRBV21-1 is marked as a pseudogene. This CDR3 is 18 amino acids long. CDR3 sequence reads: CASSKILTSATSYNEQFF. The CDR3, as DNA: TGTGCCAGCAGCAAAATCCTTACTAGCGCCACCTCCTACAATGAGCAGTTCTTC.

The chain employs TRBV2 and TRBJ1-5; no definite D call. This CDR3 comprises 14 residues. V was clipped by 8 bases and J by 3 bases, with 14 bases between them. The germline CDR1 and CDR2 sequences are SNHLY and FYNNEI. The DNA for the CDR3 is TGTGCCAGCTCCATCTCAGGCTTCAATCAGCCCCAGCATTTT. It encodes CASSISGFNQPQHF.

This clone was picked up a small number of times. This chain uses TRBV19 with TRBJ2-1; tentative D call: TRBD2 (5 bases). This CDR3 has 15 residues. Germline V gives CDR1 LNHDA, CDR2 SQIVND (reference sequence). V lost 3 bases and J 4 bases, leaving 13 bases between the germline ends. The CDR3 spells CASSIRGGPYNEQFF. In DNA form, the CDR3 reads TGTGCCAGTAGTATCAGAGGCGGGCCTTACAATGAGCAGTTCTTC.

CDR3 loop: CASHPLRTSDTDTQYF. The CDR3 DNA reads TGTGCCAGCCACCCCCTACGGACTAGTGATACAGATACGCAGTATTTT. V usage is TRBV27 and J usage is TRBJ2-3; 7 positions agree with TRBD2. CDR1 is MNHEY, CDR2 SMNVEV, per germline (reference sequence). Germline trimming cut 8 bases from V and 3 bases from J; bases unmatched to any gene: 14. The CDR3 is 16 residues long.

This clone showed up many times. The J gene is TRBJ2-7, the V gene TRBV28; 7 nucleotides agree with TRBD2. The V gene's germline CDR1 is MDHEN and CDR2 SYDVKM. There are 11 residues in the CDR3. J gave up 6 bases and V 7 bases, and 3 bases lay outside the gene matches. CDR3 nucleotide sequence: TGTGCCAGCACCGAGCGGGGCGAGCAGTACTTC. Protein sequence: CASTERGEQYF.

The V gene is TRBV24-1, the J gene TRBJ1-2; 11 nucleotides line up with TRBD1. V shed 3 bases and J 4 bases; nucleotides not matched to a gene: 9. The germline CDR1 and CDR2 sequences are KGHDR and SFDVKD. The CDR3 is 17 residues long. CDR3 in DNA: TGTGCCACCAGTGATGGGACAGGGGGACTCGCAGGCTATGGCTACACCTTC. Its translation: CATSDGTGGLAGYGYTF.

This clone was recorded only once. This chain connects TRBV7-9 to TRBJ2-7, with D possibly TRBD1 on 6 matching bases. The CDR3 runs to 14 residues. Trimming took 7 bases from V and 6 from J, leaving 19 bases between them. Germline V gene lookup returns CDR1 SEHNR and CDR2 FQNEAQ (reference sequence). CDR3 DNA sequence: TGTGCCAGCACCTTGGGGGATGACAGGCGCGAGCAGTACTTC. The encoded protein is CASTLGDDRREQYF.

The J gene is TRBJ2-7, the V gene TRBV7-2, with TRBD1 matching over 10 bases. The V gene end was trimmed by 0 bases and the J gene end by 3 bases; junction bases not matched to a gene: 5. This CDR3 is built from 16 residues. Germline CDR1 and CDR2: SGHTA and FQGNSA. CDR3 sequence (DNA): TGTGCCAGCAGCTTAGCATCCGGGACAGGGGACTACGAGCAGTACTTC. Its protein product is CASSLASGTGDYEQYF.

The gene calls are TRBV9 and TRBJ2-7; D ambiguous. CDR1 SGDLS and CDR2 YYNGEE come from the germline V gene. CDR3 length: 13 residues. V lost 2 bases to trimming and J lost 6 bases, with 12 bases between them. Here the CDR3 DNA reads TGTGCCAGCAGCGTTAGCAGATTTGGCGAGCAGTACTTC. The encoded protein is CASSVSRFGEQYF.

The chain is built from TRBV29-1 and TRBJ2-1; tentatively, D is TRBD1 (6 bases). This CDR3 comprises 11 residues. Germline V gene sequence: CDR1 SQVTM, CDR2 ANQGSEA. The V end lost 6 bases, the J end lost 10 bases, and 13 bases lay between the germline ends. CDR3 coding DNA: TGCAGCGTGGTTCAGGGGCCCGAGCAGTTCTTC. Its translation: CSVVQGPEQFF.

The chain uses TRBV12-3 or TRBV12-4 and TRBJ2-7, with D unresolved. V was shortened by 3 bases and J by 6 bases, with 6 bases between the two germline ends. The CDR3 extends over 11 amino acids. The CDR3, as DNA: TGTGCCAGCAGTTTGAGTACCGAGCAGTACTTC. Translated, it gives CASSLSTEQYF.

V and J are TRBV6-5 and TRBJ2-3; no clear D gene. CDR3 length equals 13 residues. The germline gives CDR1 MNHEY, CDR2 SVGAGI. V shed 7 bases and J shed 6 bases, with 14 bases lying between them. The CDR3 region is CASTHVDGDTQYF. CDR3 DNA: TGTGCCAGCACCCATGTCGACGGGGATACGCAGTATTTT.